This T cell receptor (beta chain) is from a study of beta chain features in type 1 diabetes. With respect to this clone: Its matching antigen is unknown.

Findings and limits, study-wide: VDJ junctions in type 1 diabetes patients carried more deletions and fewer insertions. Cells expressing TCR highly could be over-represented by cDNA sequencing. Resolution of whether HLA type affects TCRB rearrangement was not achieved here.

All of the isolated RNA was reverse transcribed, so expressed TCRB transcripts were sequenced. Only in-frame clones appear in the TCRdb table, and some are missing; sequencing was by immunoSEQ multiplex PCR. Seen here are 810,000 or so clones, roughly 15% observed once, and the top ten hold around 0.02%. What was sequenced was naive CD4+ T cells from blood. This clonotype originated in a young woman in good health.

Here the CDR3 reads CASSIASGVLGWTGELFF. DNA for the CDR3: TGTGCCAGTAGTATAGCTTCCGGGGTCCTCGGATGGACCGGGGAGCTGTTTTTT. The V and J genes are TRBV19 and TRBJ2-2, with a weak D call TRBD2 (5 bases). Germline V gene lookup returns CDR1 LNHDA and CDR2 SQIVND (reference sequence). The CDR3 is 18 residues long. Trimming pared 1 base from V and 5 bases from J, leaving 20 bases between. The whole variable domain, remainder taken from reference TRBV19 and TRBJ2-2, is DGGITQSPKYLFRKEGQNVTLSCEQNLNHDAMYWYRQDPGQGLRLIYYSQIVNDFQKGDIAEGYSVSREKKESFPLTVTSAQKNPTAFYLCASSIASGVLGWTGELFFGEGSRLTVL.